The T cell receptor beta chain under discussion was sequenced for a study of Ad26.COV2.S vaccination and SARS-CoV-2 variants. Whole-study context: Donor got 5x10^10 or 1x10^11 viral particles of Ad26.COV2.S.

The CDR3 extends over 14 amino acids. With 5 bases clipped from V and 2 bases from J, the junction kept 5 bases outside the gene matches. Germline V gene data show CDR1 as MDHEN and CDR2 as SYDVKM. Points on this clone: Its antigen is currently unknown.

Treatment indicated: 15 to 20 received Ad26.COV2.S at low or high dose, single or two shots; a few received placebo; per-sample allocation not given. After the first vaccine or placebo injection, samples were drawn on day 63. Adults aged 18-55 years in Boston included the donor. Study observations and caveats: Spike-specific TCR breadth ran higher among vaccine recipients than placebo recipients. Analytic work on TCR breadth and depth might have understated the full extent of total T cell responses.

Method: immunoSEQ multiplex PCR; TCRdb's copy keeps in-frame clones and lacks some. This sample carries approximately 480,000 clones, 70% to 90% of them seen once, and the ten largest clones take around 13%. V is TRBV28 and J is TRBJ1-1; 7 nucleotides align to TRBD1. The TCR sequence derives from a person aged 18-65 years who received the Ad26.COV2.S COVID-19 vaccine or a placebo. The sample consisted of peripheral blood, taken in a trial of Ad26.COV2.S vaccine versus placebo. This CDR3 is CASSTGTENTEAFF. CDR3 bases: TGTGCCAGCAGTACCGGGACAGAAAACACTGAAGCTTTCTTT.